These T cell receptor beta chains were read from a single sample in a study of molecular identifiers for immune sequencing clone quantification. One entry per CDR3 protein, called by TCRdb with MiXCR from the PCR reads. The sample holds about 630,000 distinct CDR3 sequences; roughly 25% are singletons and the top ten take 0.75% to 0.8%. The sample taken for sequencing was naive CD8+ T cells from blood, with Jurkat cell RNA spiked in. These receptors were obtained from a human donor in good health. Some libraries in this study had Jurkat cell RNA spiked in. The CDR3 runs from the conserved cysteine through the conserved F or W. A D gene is named only where the DNA matches it firmly. The listing skips clone size in some rows; elsewhere it reads once, few, many or a size class.

j_gene,abundance,v_gene,d_gene,CDR3nt,CDR3aa
TRBJ2-7,NA,TRBV30,NA,TGTGCCTGGAGTGGGGGTGCCACCTACGAGCAGTACTTC,CAWSGGATYEQYF
TRBJ2-7,many,TRBV20-1,NA,TGCAGTGCTAGAGTTGCAGGGAGTTACGAGCAGTACTTC,CSARVAGSYEQYF
TRBJ1-5,NA,TRBV6-2/TRBV6-3,NA,TGTGCCAGCAGTTCCCCCCGGGGTTTCAATCAGCCCCAGCATTTT,CASSSPRGFNQPQHF
TRBJ2-7,few,TRBV28,NA,TGTGCCAGCAGTTTCAGGACAACCCTCTACGAGCAGTACTTC,CASSFRTTLYEQYF
TRBJ2-7,NA,TRBV7-9,TRBD1,TGTGCCAGCAGCTCCTCCGGGACAGGGGTCGGCGCGCCGTCCTTC,CASSSSGTGVGAPSF
TRBJ2-1,few,TRBV7-9,NA,TGTGCCAGCAGCCAAGGGGGGCTATTAAATCACGAGCAGTTCTTC,CASSQGGLLNHEQFF
TRBJ1-1,NA,TRBV18,NA,TGTGCCAGCTCACCATCCTTACAGCTGAGCACTGAAGCTTTCTTT,CASSPSLQLSTEAFF
TRBJ2-7,NA,TRBV2,TRBD2,TGTGCCAGCAGTGACCTAGCGGGAGATCCTCACGAGCAGTACTTC,CASSDLAGDPHEQYF
TRBJ2-7,many,TRBV30,NA,TGTGCCTGGAGTGGACACCCGGGACCGACCTACGAGCAGTACTTC,CAWSGHPGPTYEQYF
TRBJ2-7,NA,TRBV7-2,NA,TGTGCCAGCAGCTTCCTAGCGCATCGCGAGCAGTACTTC,CASSFLAHREQYF
TRBJ1-3,few,TRBV28,TRBD1,TGTGCCGGCAGCCTAAGGGGGCTACACTCTGGAAACACCATATATTTT,CAGSLRGLHSGNTIYF
TRBJ2-1,NA,TRBV20-1,NA,TGCAGTGCTAGAGGTGACAGTTGGGTTTTATATGTGCAGTTCTTC,CSARGDSWVLYVQFF
TRBJ2-7,few,TRBV4-1,NA,TGCGCCAGCAGCTTACAGGGTTCCCCCTACGAGCAGTACTTC,CASSLQGSPYEQYF
TRBJ2-3,NA,TRBV4-3,NA,TGCGCCAGCAGCCAAGATCTGGACAGTTCTAGCACAGATACGCAGTATTTT,CASSQDLDSSSTDTQYF
TRBJ2-7,many,TRBV30,NA,TGTGCCTGGAGTGCCCAGACTCCCGAGCAGTACTTC,CAWSAQTPEQYF
TRBJ1-1,NA,TRBV20-1,TRBD1,TGCAGTGCCACCGACAGGGGTCGGACTGAAGCTTTCTTT,CSATDRGRTEAFF
TRBJ2-1,few,TRBV11-2,NA,TGTGCCAGCAGCTTAGTCCTGGGGGGCGATGAGCAGTTCTTC,CASSLVLGGDEQFF
TRBJ2-2,few,TRBV19,NA,TGTGCCAGGAGAAAAGGGCAGGCGAACACCGGGGAGCTGTTTTTT,CARRKGQANTGELFF
TRBJ2-7,many,TRBV28,NA,TGTGCCAGCAGTTTAGGGGTCCGGGACTCGGGAAAAGACGAGCAGTACTTC,CASSLGVRDSGKDEQYF
TRBJ2-5,NA,TRBV6-6,TRBD2,TGTGCCAGCCTAGCGGGGGGGCAGGGGGAGACCCAGTACTTC,CASLAGGQGETQYF
TRBJ2-2,NA,TRBV6-1,NA,TGTGCCAGCAGCGAGTGGACCGAGACGGATCACACCGGGGAGCTGTTTTTT,CASSEWTETDHTGELFF
TRBJ2-1,few,TRBV7-9,NA,TGTGCCAGCAGCTTGACCGGGACAAACATCTACAATGAGCAGTTCTTC,CASSLTGTNIYNEQFF
TRBJ2-3,many,TRBV7-2,TRBD2,TGTGCCAGCAGCTCTTACGGACTAGCGGGGGCGGATACGCAGTATTTT,CASSSYGLAGADTQYF
TRBJ2-2,NA,TRBV12-3/TRBV12-4,NA,TGTGCCAGCAGTCCCTACAGGGGAGGCACCGGGGAGCTGTTTTTT,CASSPYRGGTGELFF
TRBJ2-7,many,TRBV29-1,NA,TGCAGCGTTGTCACGGGGGACCAGGGACCCGAGCAGTACTTC,CSVVTGDQGPEQYF
TRBJ1-3,NA,TRBV6-6,NA,TGTGCCAGCACCGAGAGCTCTGGAAACACCATATATTTT,CASTESSGNTIYF
TRBJ1-5,many,TRBV29-1,NA,TGCAGCGTGAACGAGGGGGACATCCAGCATTTT,CSVNEGDIQHF
TRBJ2-1,few,TRBV19,NA,TGTGCCAGTAGTATCGCTCTCATGGTCGGGCAGTTCTTC,CASSIALMVGQFF
TRBJ1-1,many,TRBV12-3/TRBV12-4,NA,TGTGCCAGCAGTTTCGAGGTGAACACTGAAGCTTTCTTT,CASSFEVNTEAFF
TRBJ1-5,NA,TRBV28,NA,TGTGCCAGCAGTCACGGGGGGGGGAGCAATCAGCCCCAGCATTTT,CASSHGGGSNQPQHF
TRBJ2-1,few,TRBV24-1,NA,TGTGCCACCAGTGATTCGGACTTCTACAATGAGCAGTTCTTC,CATSDSDFYNEQFF
TRBJ2-5,many,TRBV5-4,NA,TGTGCCAGCAGCTTCCGGGACGGAAAAGAGACCCAGTACTTC,CASSFRDGKETQYF
TRBJ2-5,few,TRBV7-9,NA,TGTGCCAGCAGCGTGATGGGCAGCCAAGAGACCCAGTACTTC,CASSVMGSQETQYF
TRBJ2-4,NA,TRBV16,TRBD1,TGTGCCAGCAGCCAAACCGGGACAGAAAACATTCAGTACTTC,CASSQTGTENIQYF
TRBJ2-7,NA,TRBV7-9,TRBD1,TGTGCCAGCAGCCACCGGGACAGGGGAGCCTACGAGCAGTACTTC,CASSHRDRGAYEQYF
TRBJ2-3,NA,TRBV7-8,NA,TGTGCCAGCAGCTTCATGGCCCGTGGGGGGCCCACAGATACGCAGTGTTTT,CASSFMARGGPTDTQCF
TRBJ2-3,many,TRBV5-6,NA,TGTGCCAGCAGCCCATTTTTGAGCGGTCTGCAGTATTTT,CASSPFLSGLQYF
TRBJ2-7,many,TRBV6-1,NA,TGTGCCAGCAGCCCCGAACCCCCGGGGGGCGCCTACGAGCAGTACTTC,CASSPEPPGGAYEQYF
TRBJ2-1,few,TRBV12-3/TRBV12-4,TRBD2,TGTGCCAGCAGTCCTGGACTAGCGGGGGGATTTTCCTACAATGAGCAGTTCTTC,CASSPGLAGGFSYNEQFF
TRBJ2-6,many,TRBV11-2,NA,TGTGCCAGCAGCCTCGATCCAGCCCACTCTGGGGCCAACGTCCTGACTTTC,CASSLDPAHSGANVLTF
TRBJ1-3,NA,TRBV2,NA,TGTGCCAGCAGTGAAGGGTGGAAAAGCCTCTCTGGAGACACCATATATTTT,CASSEGWKSLSGDTIYF